Following are 10 T cell receptor beta chains from one sample sequenced in a study of human thymus T cells. Measured with immunoSEQ multiplex PCR; TCRdb has only the in-frame clones, and not every one. Here the sample spans around 130,000 clones, around 94% being singletons. During corrective heart surgery, resections were taken, and the thymus tissue came from them. The sample comprised thymus tissue. The receptors here all came from a boy less than two years old with a congenital heart defect but otherwise immunologically healthy.

Concerning this clone: Germline is not matched at one junction end, which may reflect a read error. The gene calls are TRBV5-6 and TRBJ2-7; D gene unclear. The germline V gene encodes CDR1 SGHDT and CDR2 YYEEEE. The CDR3 runs to 14 residues. The CDR3 sequence: CANSLGGEYAEQYF. The CDR3 DNA reads TGTGCCAACAGCTTGGGTGGGGAATACGCCGAGCAGTACTTC.

This CDR3 is CAWSVNLKYEQYF. The CDR3 nucleotides are TGTGCCTGGAGTGTAAACCTCAAATACGAGCAGTACTTC. J is TRBJ2-7 and V is TRBV30; D is undetermined. The CDR3 length is 13 residues. The V gene's germline CDR1 is GTSNPN and CDR2 SVGIG (reference sequence). V was trimmed by 0 bases and J by 4 bases, leaving 10 bases between them.

This chain uses TRBV4-2 with TRBJ2-5, with D tentatively TRBD2 (5 bases). Germline V gene sequence: CDR1 LGHNA, CDR2 YNFKEQ. The V end was cut by 0 bases, the J end by 3 bases, with 11 bases between. This CDR3 has 15 amino acids. The CDR3, as DNA: TGTGCCAGCAGCCAAGATAGGACTTGGGAAGAGACCCAGTACTTC. Its translation is CASSQDRTWEETQYF.

This clone has only one observation. This chain connects TRBV2 to TRBJ2-5; 13 bases are shared with TRBD2. This CDR3 is 15 amino acids long. The V gene's germline CDR1 is SNHLY and CDR2 FYNNEI. Unmatched junction bases numbered 2, after V lost 6 bases and J lost 1 base. The CDR3 sequence is CASRTSGGFQETQYF. The CDR3 DNA sequence: TGTGCCAGCAGGACTAGCGGGGGGTTCCAAGAGACCCAGTACTTC. Complete variable domain (other parts from reference TRBV2 and TRBJ2-5): EPEVTQTPSHQVTQMGQEVILRCVPISNHLYFYWYRQILGQKVEFLVSFYNNEISEKSEIFDDQFSVERPDGSNFTLKIRSTKLEDSAMYFCASRTSGGFQETQYFGPGTRLLVL.

The rearrangement links TRBV6-1 to TRBJ2-4; 8 bases line up with TRBD1. CDR3 size: 14 residues. Per the germline V gene, CDR1 is MNHNS and CDR2 is SASEGT. V shed 4 bases and J 6 bases; nucleotides not matched to a gene: 5. CDR3 sequence (DNA): TGTGCCAGCAGTGGCGACAGGGGAGGAAACATTCAGTACTTC. This sequence encodes CASSGDRGGNIQYF.

This chain uses TRBV29-1 with TRBJ2-1; TRBD1 or TRBD2 may be the D gene (5 bases each). The CDR3 is 11 residues long. The V end lost 6 bases, the J end lost 3 bases, and 6 bases lay between the germline ends. Germline loops: CDR1 SQVTM, CDR2 ANQGSEA. The CDR3 sequence: CSVGDYNEQFF. CDR3 DNA sequence: TGCAGCGTGGGGGACTACAATGAGCAGTTCTTC.

The V and J genes are TRBV6-5 and TRBJ2-7; D not certain. V lost 4 bases and J 0 bases, leaving 10 bases between the germline ends. Looked up from germline, CDR1 is MNHEY and CDR2 is SVGAGI. This CDR3 is built from 14 residues. The chain's CDR3 is CASSSLGSSYEQYF. The CDR3 DNA sequence: TGTGCCAGCAGTTCCCTGGGCTCCTCCTACGAGCAGTACTTC.

This clone has just one count. The genes are TRBV7-9 and TRBJ1-2; TRBD1 is a possible D gene (5 bases). The CDR3 consists of 12 residues. Germline V gene lookup returns CDR1 SEHNR and CDR2 FQNEAQ (reference sequence). V shed 5 bases and J shed 6 bases, with 10 bases lying between them. The CDR3 region is CASSPTGDGYTF. CDR3 in DNA: TGTGCCAGCAGCCCTACGGGGGATGGCTACACCTTC.

This chain links TRBV9 with TRBJ1-2; D remains unclear. Germline CDR1 and CDR2: SGDLS and YYNGEE. The V end was cut by 3 bases, the J end by 6 bases, with 6 bases between. This CDR3 region has 11 residues. CDR3 loop: CASSGPHGYTF. The DNA of the CDR3 is TGTGCCAGCAGCGGCCCCCATGGCTACACCTTC. Looking up the rest from reference TRBV9 and TRBJ1-2 gives the full variable domain: DSGVTQTPKHLITATGQRVTLRCSPRSGDLSVYWYQQSLDQGLQFLIQYYNGEERAKGNILERFSAQQFPDLHSELNLSSLELGDSALYFCASSGPHGYTFGSGTRLTVV.

Only a few counts were recorded for this clone. V is TRBV4-2 and J is TRBJ1-4; D gene ambiguous. Germline CDR1 reads LGHNA; CDR2 reads YNFKEQ. The CDR3 has 13 amino acids. Trimming removed 4 bases at V and 5 bases at J, with 8 bases between. The CDR3 sequence is CASSPFENEKLFF. CDR3 sequence (DNA): TGTGCCAGCAGCCCGTTCGAGAATGAAAAACTGTTTTTT.